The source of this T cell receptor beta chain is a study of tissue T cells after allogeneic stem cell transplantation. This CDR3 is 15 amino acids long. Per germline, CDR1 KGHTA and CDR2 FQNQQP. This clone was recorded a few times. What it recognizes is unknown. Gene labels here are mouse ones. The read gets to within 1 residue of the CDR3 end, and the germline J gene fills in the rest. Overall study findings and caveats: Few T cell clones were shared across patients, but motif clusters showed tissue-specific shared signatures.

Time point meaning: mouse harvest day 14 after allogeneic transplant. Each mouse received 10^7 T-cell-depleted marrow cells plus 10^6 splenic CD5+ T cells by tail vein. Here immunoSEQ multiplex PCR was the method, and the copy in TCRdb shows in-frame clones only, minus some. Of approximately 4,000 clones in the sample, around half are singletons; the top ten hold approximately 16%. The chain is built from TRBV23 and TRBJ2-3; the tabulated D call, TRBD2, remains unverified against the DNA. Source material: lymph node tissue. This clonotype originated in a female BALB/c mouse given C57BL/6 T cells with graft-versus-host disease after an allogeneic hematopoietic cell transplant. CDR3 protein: CSSSQLGASAETLYF. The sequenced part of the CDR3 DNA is TGCTCCAGCAGTCAACTGGGGGCTAGTGCAGAAACGCTGTAT.